In this sample, the clone carrying this T cell receptor beta chain turned up many times. Its antigen is not known. The sample comes from a study of esophageal squamous cell carcinoma under preoperative chemotherapy. Points from the study as a whole: After chemotherapy, TCR diversity rose significantly in peripheral T cells but not in tumor-infiltrating lymphocytes.

The sample's time point: after preoperative PTX-NDP chemotherapy. Before surgery, patients were given preoperative paclitaxel-nedaplatin chemotherapy. Trimming pared 8 bases from V and 4 bases from J, leaving 22 bases between. CDR1 is MNHNY and CDR2 is SVGAGI in the germline V gene (reference sequence). This CDR3 comprises 16 residues. Each CDR3 protein is one row after TCRdb ran MiXCR on the PCR reads. The sample lists tens of thousands of distinct CDR3 sequences; 52% were seen once. The J gene is TRBJ2-3, the V gene TRBV6-6; a weak D match, TRBD1 (5 bases). The sample was gathered from a patient given preoperative chemotherapy. The sequence derives from a human donor with esophageal squamous cell carcinoma. The donor label of this sample is uncertain. The DNA of the CDR3 is TGTGCCAGCGCCCCGAACTCAAAAGGGGCGGCAGATACGCAGTATTTT. This gives the protein CASAPNSKGAADTQYF.